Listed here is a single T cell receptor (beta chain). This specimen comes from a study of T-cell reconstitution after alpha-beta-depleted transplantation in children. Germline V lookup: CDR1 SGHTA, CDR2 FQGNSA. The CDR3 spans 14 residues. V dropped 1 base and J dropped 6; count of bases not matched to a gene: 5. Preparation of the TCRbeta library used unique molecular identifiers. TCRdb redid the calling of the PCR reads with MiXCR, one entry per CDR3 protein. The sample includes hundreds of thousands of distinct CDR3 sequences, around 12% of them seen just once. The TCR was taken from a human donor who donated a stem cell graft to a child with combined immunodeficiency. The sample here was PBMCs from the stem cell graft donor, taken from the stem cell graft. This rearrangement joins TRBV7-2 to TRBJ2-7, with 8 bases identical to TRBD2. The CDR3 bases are TGTGCCAGCAGCTTAGATTGGACTAGCTTCGAGCAGTACTTC. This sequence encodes CASSLDWTSFEQYF.